The T cell receptor (beta chain) under discussion was sequenced for a study of OX40 agonist ivuxolimab in advanced cancers. As for the study in general: The study gave patients intravenous ivuxolimab at 0.01 to 10 mg/kg every 2 weeks. The mean age was roughly 60 years, ranging from 23 to 79, with 65% to 90% of participants male. Study observations and caveats: CD8+ T cells averaged more expanded clones than CD4+.

Only in-frame clones appear in the TCRdb table, and some are missing; sequencing was by immunoSEQ multiplex PCR. The sample includes some 74,000 clones, roughly 87% of them seen just once. Germline V gene sequence: CDR1 SGDLS, CDR2 YYNGEE. V lost 0 bases, J lost 0 bases, and 6 bases lay in between. The CDR3 spans 14 residues. On this clone: Its antigen is not known.

Researchers took blood at baseline, on cycle 4 day 1, and on cycle 7 day 1. V gene TRBV9 combines with J gene TRBJ1-1; possible D gene TRBD1, 5 bases. The material was CD4+ or CD8+ T cells sorted from blood, obtained in a trial of the OX40 agonist ivuxolimab. The origin of this receptor is an adult with an advanced solid tumor such as melanoma, head and neck, liver or kidney cancer. Here the CDR3 reads CASSVGDLNTEAFF. CDR3 in DNA: TGTGCCAGCAGCGTAGGGGACTTGAACACTGAAGCTTTCTTT.